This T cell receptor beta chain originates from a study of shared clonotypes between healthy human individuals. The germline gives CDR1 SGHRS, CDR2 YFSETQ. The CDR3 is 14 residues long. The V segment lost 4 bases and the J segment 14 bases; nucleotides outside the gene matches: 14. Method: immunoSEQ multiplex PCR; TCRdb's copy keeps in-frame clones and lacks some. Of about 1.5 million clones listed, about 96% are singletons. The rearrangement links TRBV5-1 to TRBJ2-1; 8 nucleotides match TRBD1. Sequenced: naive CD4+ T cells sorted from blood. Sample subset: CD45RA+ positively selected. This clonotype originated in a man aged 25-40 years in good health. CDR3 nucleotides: TGCGCCAGCAGCATGACAGGGGACCTTACCTTGGAGTTCTTC. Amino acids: CASSMTGDLTLEFF.